This T cell receptor beta chain was sequenced for a study of blood T cell repertoires in COVID-19. Study-wide context: The origin of the acute and convalescent COVID-19 samples was the United States, Italy and Spain. T cells, B-cell-depleted T cells, or PBMCs provided the cDNA or gDNA that served as material.

V shed 5 bases, J shed 3 bases, and the junction held 9 bases outside the gene matches. The germline gives CDR1 SGHNT, CDR2 YENEEA. CDR3 size: 15 residues. Authors' processing steps: Cell counts per sample came from amplifying reference gene primers. Produced via immunoSEQ multiplex PCR; TCRdb's table is partial and in-frame only. The V and J calls and clone size are taken from that table; D and trimming were inferred from the DNA. The repertoire holds approximately 74,000 clones, 60% to 80% seen once, with about 17% in the top ten. The receptor's source is a man aged 55 to 69 with acute or convalescent COVID-19. This rearrangement joins TRBV11-3 to TRBJ1-1; the match to TRBD1 covers 7 bases. Material for sequencing was peripheral blood. The CDR3 region is CASSRVGTGDTEAFF. The DNA for the CDR3 is TGTGCCAGCAGCCGCGTCGGTACAGGGGACACTGAAGCTTTCTTT.